This T cell receptor beta chain is from a study of cytomegalovirus exposure and HLA in healthy donors. PCR used 60 Vbeta primers and 13 Jbeta primers. Here immunoSEQ multiplex PCR was the method, and the copy in TCRdb shows in-frame clones only, minus some. Its clone listing holds about 160,000 clones. The CDR3 is made up of 17 amino acids. Germline CDR1 and CDR2: SGHNT and YYREEE (reference sequence). Trimming left V 0 bases short and J 0 bases short, with 13 bases between. Whole-study results and caveats: Available immune exposure information covered CMV serostatus only. Later genetic work tied a missense DCLRE1C variant to beta-chain V and J trimming.

Of note for this clone: Its matching antigen is unknown.

Sequencing was performed on PBMCs. The TCR was taken from a man aged 25-45 years in good health and CMV-seronegative. The rearrangement uses TRBV5-4 and TRBJ1-3, with D possibly matching TRBD1 (6 bases). The CDR3 sequence: CASSLGGGQYSGNTIYF. As DNA, the CDR3 is TGTGCCAGCAGCTTGGGTGGGGGCCAATACTCTGGAAACACCATATATTTT.